The 16 T cell receptor beta chains below were found in one sample sequenced in a study of T cells in Graves' hyperthyroidism and ophthalmopathy. Amplified TCR beta CDR3 regions derived from RNA transcripts. Primed by the HTBI set, a first-round RT-PCR was run on the TCR CDR3. TCRdb re-analysed the multiplex PCR reads in MiXCR, keeping a single row per CDR3 protein. The profile shows hundreds of thousands of distinct CDR3 sequences, less than 30% of them singletons. Sequenced: blood. The origin of the receptors is a man aged 35 to 55 with Graves' hyperthyroidism that later progressed to Graves' ophthalmopathy.

The genes are TRBV28 and TRBJ2-4; tentative D call: TRBD2 (5 bases). Trimming shortened V by 4 bases and J by 0 bases, and 13 bases separated the two germline ends. The CDR3 spans 16 residues. Germline V gives CDR1 MDHEN, CDR2 SYDVKM. In DNA, the CDR3 is TGTGCCAGCAGTTCTTGGGAGATTTTAGCCAAAAACATTCAGTACTTC. Its protein product is CASSSWEILAKNIQYF.

In its sample, this clonotype was seen many times. The chain links TRBV30 to TRBJ1-1, with D unresolved. Germline V gene data show CDR1 as GTSNPN and CDR2 as SVGIG (reference sequence). This CDR3 has 12 residues. Deletions cut 3 bases from V and 3 bases from J, with 8 bases between. CDR3 bases: TGTGCCTGGAGCCGGGATTACACTGAAGCTTTCTTT. It codes for CAWSRDYTEAFF.

The V and J genes are TRBV5-1 and TRBJ2-7; 12 positions agree with TRBD2. J was trimmed by 3 bases and V by 4 bases; bases with no gene match: 5. Per germline, CDR1 SGHRS and CDR2 YFSETQ. The CDR3 runs 15 residues. CDR3 sequence: CASSVTSGSNYEQYF. DNA for the CDR3: TGCGCCAGCAGCGTGACTAGCGGGAGTAACTACGAGCAGTACTTC.

The chain recombines TRBV7-2 with TRBJ2-5; 10 bases align to TRBD2. V dropped 2 bases and J dropped 2; count of bases not matched to a gene: 5. This CDR3 contains 16 residues. Germline V gives CDR1 SGHTA, CDR2 FQGNSA. This CDR3 reads CASSLPLAGGQETQYF. The CDR3 DNA is TGTGCCAGCAGCTTACCCTTAGCGGGAGGACAAGAGACCCAGTACTTC.

This clonotype was detected many times. This chain links TRBV20-1 with TRBJ1-1; D ambiguous. The ends were cut back, 5 bases at V and 5 bases at J, with 12 bases in the middle. Germline lookup yields CDR1 DFQATT and CDR2 SNEGSKA (reference sequence). CDR3 length equals 12 residues. The CDR3 reads CSALPYGTEAFF. CDR3 coding DNA: TGCAGTGCTTTACCCTATGGGACTGAAGCTTTCTTT.

This clonotype showed up many times. The rearrangement uses TRBV18 and TRBJ1-2; TRBD1 matches 10 bases. The V gene end was trimmed by 3 bases and the J gene end by 7 bases; junction bases not matched to a gene: 8. Germline V gene data show CDR1 as KGHSH and CDR2 as LQKENI. This CDR3 spans 15 amino acids. CDR3 protein: CASSPGTGDLGGYTF. CDR3 nucleotide sequence: TGTGCCAGCTCACCCGGGACAGGGGATTTAGGTGGCTACACCTTC.

This clonotype was recorded at least ten times. The chain couples TRBV10-3 to TRBJ2-7, with 7 bases fitting TRBD2. Germline lookup yields CDR1 ENHRY and CDR2 SYGVKD. Trimming at V came to 0 bases and at J to 3 bases, leaving 5 bases not matched to a gene. This CDR3 has 15 residues. The CDR3 DNA reads TGTGCCATCAGTGAGTCCGGGACTACTATCTACGAGCAGTACTTC. Translating gives CAISESGTTIYEQYF.

This clonotype was seen repeatedly, ten times or more. This rearrangement joins TRBV28 to TRBJ2-6, with no clear D. The CDR3 runs to 16 residues. The V end was cut by 5 bases, the J end by 3 bases, with 14 bases between. Per germline, CDR1 MDHEN and CDR2 SYDVKM. CDR3 sequence (DNA): TGTGCCAGCAGTCAAAATGTCGGGTTTGGGGCCAACGTCCTGACTTTC. It codes for CASSQNVGFGANVLTF.

This clonotype occurred many times. The gene calls are TRBV5-5 and TRBJ1-2, with TRBD1 identical over 12 bases. CDR3 length equals 15 residues. V was clipped by 5 bases and J by 4 bases; unmatched bases: 6. CDR1 and CDR2 from the germline V gene are SGHKS and YYEKEE (reference sequence). As DNA, the CDR3 is TGTGCCAGCAGAGAAGGGACAGGGGGCGCCTATGGCTACACCTTC. Translation: CASREGTGGAYGYTF.

This clonotype was found many times. This sequence joins TRBV20-1 and TRBJ2-3; either TRBD1 or TRBD2 may supply D (5 bases each). V was pared by 0 bases and J by 5 bases, with 15 bases between. Germline CDR1 reads DFQATT; CDR2 reads SNEGSKA (reference sequence). The CDR3 is 15 amino acids. CDR3 loop: CSARDWGWLVDTQYF. CDR3 bases: TGCAGTGCTAGAGATTGGGGGTGGTTGGTAGATACGCAGTATTTT.

This clonotype was detected many times. The V call is TRBV29-1, the J call TRBJ1-1, with D uncertain. The CDR3 is made up of 13 amino acids. Trimming removed 1 base from V and 1 base from J, with 7 bases in between. Per germline, CDR1 SQVTM and CDR2 ANQGSEA. This chain's CDR3 is CSVEGLENTEAFF. In nucleotides, the CDR3 is TGCAGCGTTGAAGGACTAGAGAACACTGAAGCTTTCTTT.

This clonotype was seen repeatedly, ten times or more. The chain links TRBV5-1 to TRBJ2-5; D remains ambiguous. Germline V CDR1 and CDR2: SGHRS, YFSETQ. The germline V and J ends were trimmed by 4 bases and 4 bases, with 14 bases remaining between them. The CDR3 totals 14 residues. CDR3 nucleotides: TGCGCCAGCAGCATTAGGGAAAGAGGAGAGACCCAGTACTTC. As protein: CASSIRERGETQYF.

At least ten counts were recorded for this clonotype. The chain has TRBV12-3 or TRBV12-4 and TRBJ1-6, with TRBD1 matching over 7 bases. The CDR3 is made up of 16 amino acids. V shed 1 base, J shed 3 bases, and the junction held 3 bases outside the gene matches. The CDR3 region is CASSLGQGGYNSPLHF. CDR3 DNA: TGTGCCAGCAGTTTAGGACAGGGAGGCTATAATTCACCCCTCCACTTT.

This clonotype was observed at least ten times. The chain uses TRBV11-2 and TRBJ2-7, with 8 bases fitting TRBD1. CDR1 and CDR2 from the germline V gene are SGHAT and FQNNGV. After removal of 6 bases from V and 7 bases from J, the junction contained 11 bases not matched to a gene. The CDR3 has 14 residues. CDR3 sequence (DNA): TGTGCCAGCAGGAGGACAGGGTCGTCTCATGAGCAGTACTTC. Protein: CASRRTGSSHEQYF.

CDR3 bases: TGTGCCAGCAGTTTACGACCTCCAGGGAAGTACACTGAAGCTTTCTTT. Encoded protein: CASSLRPPGKYTEAFF. This chain connects TRBV6-5 to TRBJ1-1; a possible D gene is TRBD1 (5 bases). Looked up from germline, CDR1 is MNHEY and CDR2 is SVGAGI. V lost 4 bases and J 3 bases, leaving 18 bases between the germline ends. The CDR3 has 16 amino acids.

The J gene is TRBJ2-7, the V gene TRBV6-1, with a tentative D call TRBD2 (6 bases). This CDR3 spans 13 amino acids. Germline loops: CDR1 MNHNS, CDR2 SASEGT. Trimming removed 6 bases at V and 2 bases at J, with 11 bases between. Written as DNA, the CDR3 is TGTGCCAGCAGGGCTAGCGTAACCTACGAGCAGTACTTC. Translation: CASRASVTYEQYF.